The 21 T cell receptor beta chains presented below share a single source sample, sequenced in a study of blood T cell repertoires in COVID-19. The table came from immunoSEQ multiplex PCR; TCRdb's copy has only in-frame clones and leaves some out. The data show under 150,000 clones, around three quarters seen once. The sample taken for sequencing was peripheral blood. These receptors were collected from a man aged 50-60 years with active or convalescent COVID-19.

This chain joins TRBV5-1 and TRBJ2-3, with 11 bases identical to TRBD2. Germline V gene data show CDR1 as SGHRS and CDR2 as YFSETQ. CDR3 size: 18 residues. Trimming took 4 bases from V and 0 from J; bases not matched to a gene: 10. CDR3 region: CASSPQPSGRTSTDTQYF. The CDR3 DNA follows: TGCGCCAGCAGCCCACAGCCTAGCGGGAGGACCAGCACAGATACGCAGTATTTT.

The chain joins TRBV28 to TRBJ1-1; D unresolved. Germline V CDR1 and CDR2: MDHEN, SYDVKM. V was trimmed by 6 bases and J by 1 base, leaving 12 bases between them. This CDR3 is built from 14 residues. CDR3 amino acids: CASRPRVPNTEAFF. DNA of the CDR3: TGTGCCAGCAGACCTCGGGTACCGAACACTGAAGCTTTCTTT.

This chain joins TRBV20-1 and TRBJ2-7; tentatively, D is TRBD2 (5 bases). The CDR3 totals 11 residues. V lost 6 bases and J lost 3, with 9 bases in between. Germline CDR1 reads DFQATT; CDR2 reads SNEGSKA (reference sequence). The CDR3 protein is CSAGSSYEQYF. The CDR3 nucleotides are TGCAGTGCGGGGAGCAGCTACGAGCAGTACTTC.

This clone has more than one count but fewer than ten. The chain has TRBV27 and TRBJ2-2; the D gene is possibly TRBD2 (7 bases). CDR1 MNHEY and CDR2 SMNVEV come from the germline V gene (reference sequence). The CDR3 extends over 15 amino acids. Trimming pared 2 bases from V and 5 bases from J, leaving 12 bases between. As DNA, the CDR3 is TGTGCCAGCAGTTTAAGGGGGAGGGTTACCGGGGAGCTGTTTTTT. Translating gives CASSLRGRVTGELFF.

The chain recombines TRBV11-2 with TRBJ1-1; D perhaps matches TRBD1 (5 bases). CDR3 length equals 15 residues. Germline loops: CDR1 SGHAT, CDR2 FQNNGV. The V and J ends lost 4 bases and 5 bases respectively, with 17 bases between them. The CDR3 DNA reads TGTGCCAGCAGCTACCTCGGATCCGGGGGGACTGAAGCTTTCTTT. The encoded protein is CASSYLGSGGTEAFF.

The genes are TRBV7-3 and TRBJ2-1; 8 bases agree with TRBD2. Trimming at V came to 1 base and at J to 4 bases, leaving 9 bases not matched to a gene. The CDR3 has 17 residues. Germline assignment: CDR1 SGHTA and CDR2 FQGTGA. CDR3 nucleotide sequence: TGTGCCAGCAGCTTAAGAAGCGGGAGAAGGGGGTACAATGAGCAGTTCTTC. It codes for CASSLRSGRRGYNEQFF.

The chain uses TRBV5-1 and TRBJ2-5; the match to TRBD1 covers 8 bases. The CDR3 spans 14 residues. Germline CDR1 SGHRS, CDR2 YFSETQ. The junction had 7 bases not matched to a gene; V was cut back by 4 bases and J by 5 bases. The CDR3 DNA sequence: TGCGCCAGCAGCGTGGCAGGGGGCTTCGAGACCCAGTACTTC. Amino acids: CASSVAGGFETQYF.

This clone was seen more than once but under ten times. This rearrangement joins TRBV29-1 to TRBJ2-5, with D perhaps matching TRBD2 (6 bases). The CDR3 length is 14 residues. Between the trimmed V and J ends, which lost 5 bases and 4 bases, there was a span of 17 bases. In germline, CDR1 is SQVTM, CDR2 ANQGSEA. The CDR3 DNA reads TGCAGCGTTCTCCCGGGAGACGCCACAGAGACCCAGTACTTC. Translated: CSVLPGDATETQYF.

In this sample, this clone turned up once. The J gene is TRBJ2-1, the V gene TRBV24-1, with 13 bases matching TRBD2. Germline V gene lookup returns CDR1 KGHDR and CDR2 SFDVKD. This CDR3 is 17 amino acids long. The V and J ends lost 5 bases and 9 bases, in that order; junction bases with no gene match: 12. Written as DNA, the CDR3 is TGTGCCACCAGTGGCGCTGCCGGGACTAGCGGGATGGGTGAGCAGTTCTTC. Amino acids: CATSGAAGTSGMGEQFF.

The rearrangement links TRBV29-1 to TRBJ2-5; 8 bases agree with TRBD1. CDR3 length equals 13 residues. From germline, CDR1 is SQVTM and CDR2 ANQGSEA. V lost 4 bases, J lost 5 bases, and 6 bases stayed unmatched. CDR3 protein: CSVVQGAFETQYF. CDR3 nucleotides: TGCAGCGTTGTCCAGGGGGCTTTTGAGACCCAGTACTTC.

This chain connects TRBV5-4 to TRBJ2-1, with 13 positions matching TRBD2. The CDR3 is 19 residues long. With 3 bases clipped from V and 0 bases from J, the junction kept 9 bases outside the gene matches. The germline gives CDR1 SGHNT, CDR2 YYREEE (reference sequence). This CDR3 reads CASSSGTSGTVSSYNEQFF. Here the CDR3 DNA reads TGTGCCAGCAGCTCCGGGACTAGCGGGACCGTTAGCTCCTACAATGAGCAGTTCTTC.

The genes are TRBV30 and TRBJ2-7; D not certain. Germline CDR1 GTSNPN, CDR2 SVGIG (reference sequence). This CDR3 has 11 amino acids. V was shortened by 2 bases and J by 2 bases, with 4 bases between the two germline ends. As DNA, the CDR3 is TGTGCCTGGAGTTCAACCTACGAGCAGTACTTC. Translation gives CAWSSTYEQYF.

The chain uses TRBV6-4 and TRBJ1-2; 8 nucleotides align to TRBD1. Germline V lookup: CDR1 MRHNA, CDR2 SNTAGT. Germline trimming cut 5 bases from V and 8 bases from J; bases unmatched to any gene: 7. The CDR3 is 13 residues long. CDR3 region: CASSSDRVGGYTF. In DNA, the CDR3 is TGTGCCAGCAGTTCGGACAGGGTCGGCGGCTACACCTTC.

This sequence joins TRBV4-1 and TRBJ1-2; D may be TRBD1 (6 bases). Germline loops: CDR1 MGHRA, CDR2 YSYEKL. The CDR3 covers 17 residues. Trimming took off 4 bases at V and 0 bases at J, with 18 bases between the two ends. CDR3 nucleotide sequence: TGCGCCAGCAGCCGGGGGCTGACGGACAACGCTAACTATGGCTACACCTTC. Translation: CASSRGLTDNANYGYTF.

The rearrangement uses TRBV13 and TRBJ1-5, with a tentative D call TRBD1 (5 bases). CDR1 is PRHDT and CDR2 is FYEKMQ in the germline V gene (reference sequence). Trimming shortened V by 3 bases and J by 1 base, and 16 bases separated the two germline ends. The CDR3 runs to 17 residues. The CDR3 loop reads CASSFGGGGFSNQPQHF. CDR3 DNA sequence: TGTGCCAGCAGCTTTGGGGGAGGAGGGTTCAGCAATCAGCCCCAGCATTTT.

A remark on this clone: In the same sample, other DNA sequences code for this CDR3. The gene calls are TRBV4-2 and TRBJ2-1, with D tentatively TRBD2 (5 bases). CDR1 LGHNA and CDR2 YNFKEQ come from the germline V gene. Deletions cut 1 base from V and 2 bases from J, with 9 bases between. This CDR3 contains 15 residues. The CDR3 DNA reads TGTGCCAGCAGCCAAGTCCCGGGGACCTACAATGAGCAGTTCTTC. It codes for CASSQVPGTYNEQFF.

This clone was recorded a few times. CDR3 amino acids: CASSPRGDKNEKLFF. The CDR3 DNA is TGTGCCAGCTCACCCCGGGGGGACAAGAATGAAAAACTGTTTTTT. The chain recombines TRBV18 with TRBJ1-4; maybe TRBD1 (6 bases). The V gene lost 3 bases and the J gene lost 5 bases, with 13 bases spanning the gap. This CDR3 is built from 15 residues. Germline V gives CDR1 KGHSH, CDR2 LQKENI.

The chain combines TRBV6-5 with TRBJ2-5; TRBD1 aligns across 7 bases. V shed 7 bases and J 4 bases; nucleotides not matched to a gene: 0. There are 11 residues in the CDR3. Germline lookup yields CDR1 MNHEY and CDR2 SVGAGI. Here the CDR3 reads CASNRGETQYF. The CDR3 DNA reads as TGTGCCAGCAACAGGGGAGAGACCCAGTACTTC.

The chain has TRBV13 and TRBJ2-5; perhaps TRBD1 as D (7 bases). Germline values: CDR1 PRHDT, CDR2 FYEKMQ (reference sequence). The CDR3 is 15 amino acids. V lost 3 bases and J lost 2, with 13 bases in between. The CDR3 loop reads CASSFQQGTQETQYF. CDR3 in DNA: TGTGCCAGCAGCTTCCAACAGGGGACTCAAGAGACCCAGTACTTC.

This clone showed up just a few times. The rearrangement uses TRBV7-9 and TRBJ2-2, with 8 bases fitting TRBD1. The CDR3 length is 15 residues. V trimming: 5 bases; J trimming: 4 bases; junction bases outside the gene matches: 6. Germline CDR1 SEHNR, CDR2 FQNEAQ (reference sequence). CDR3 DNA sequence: TGTGCCAGCAGCCCACAGGGGGAGGCCACCGGGGAGCTGTTTTTT. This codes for CASSPQGEATGELFF. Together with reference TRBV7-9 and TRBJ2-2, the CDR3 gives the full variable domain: DTGVSQNPRHKITKRGQNVTFRCDPISEHNRLYWYRQTLGQGPEFLTYFQNEAQLEKSRLLSDRFSAERPKGSFSTLEIQRTEQGDSAMYLCASSPQGEATGELFFGEGSRLTVL.

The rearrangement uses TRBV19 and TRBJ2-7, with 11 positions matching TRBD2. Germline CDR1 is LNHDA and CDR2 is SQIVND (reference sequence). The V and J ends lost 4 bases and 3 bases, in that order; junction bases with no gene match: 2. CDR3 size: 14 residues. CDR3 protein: CASSTLAGGYEQYF. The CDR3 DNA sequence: TGTGCCAGTAGTACCCTAGCGGGGGGCTACGAGCAGTACTTC.